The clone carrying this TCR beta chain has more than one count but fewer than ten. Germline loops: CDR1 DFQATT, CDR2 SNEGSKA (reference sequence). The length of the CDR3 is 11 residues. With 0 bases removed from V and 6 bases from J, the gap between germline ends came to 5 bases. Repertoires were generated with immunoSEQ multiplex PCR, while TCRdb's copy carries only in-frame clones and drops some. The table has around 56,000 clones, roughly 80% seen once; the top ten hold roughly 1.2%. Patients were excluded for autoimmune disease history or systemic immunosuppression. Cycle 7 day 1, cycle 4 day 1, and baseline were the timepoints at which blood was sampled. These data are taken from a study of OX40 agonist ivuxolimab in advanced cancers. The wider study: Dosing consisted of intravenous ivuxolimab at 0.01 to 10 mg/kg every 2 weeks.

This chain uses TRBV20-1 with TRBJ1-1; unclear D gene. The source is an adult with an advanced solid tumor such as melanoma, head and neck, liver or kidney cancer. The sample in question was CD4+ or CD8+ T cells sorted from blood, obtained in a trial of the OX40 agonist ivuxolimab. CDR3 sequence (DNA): TGCAGTGCTAGAGAGGTGGCTGAAGCTTTCTTT. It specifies CSAREVAEAFF.